The 11 T cell receptor beta chains below all came from one sample that was sequenced in a study of blood T cell repertoires in COVID-19. Repertoires were generated with immunoSEQ multiplex PCR, while TCRdb's copy carries only in-frame clones and drops some. Here the sample spans some 54,000 clones, roughly four fifths being singletons. The sequencing input was peripheral blood. Receptors originate from a woman aged 60-70 years with acute or convalescent COVID-19.

The chain combines TRBV27 with TRBJ1-2, with 11 bases aligning to TRBD1. Germline CDR1 is MNHEY and CDR2 is SMNVEV (reference sequence). CDR3 length: 15 residues. V lost 7 bases to trimming and J lost 4 bases; unmatched junction nucleotides: 8. For the CDR3, the DNA is TGTGCCAGCACTACAAAAGGGACAGGGGGCTATGGCTACACCTTC. Encoded protein: CASTTKGTGGYGYTF.

J is TRBJ2-1 and V is TRBV6-1; the match to TRBD2 covers 9 bases. CDR3 length: 16 amino acids. V gave up 4 bases and J gave up 3 bases; unmatched junction bases: 7. From germline, CDR1 is MNHNS and CDR2 SASEGT. The CDR3 loop is CASSVQAGGFYNEQFF. The CDR3 region has the DNA TGTGCCAGCAGTGTTCAGGCGGGGGGGTTCTACAATGAGCAGTTCTTC.

This clone was detected once. V gene TRBV19 combines with J gene TRBJ2-1, with TRBD1 identical over 8 bases. The CDR3 covers 20 residues. CDR1 and CDR2 from the germline V gene are LNHDA and SQIVND (reference sequence). The junction had 18 bases not matched to a gene; V was cut back by 5 bases and J by 0 bases. This CDR3 reads CASSLLRGTGVTLSYNEQFF. DNA for the CDR3: TGTGCCAGTAGTCTACTTCGCGGGACAGGAGTCACTCTCTCCTACAATGAGCAGTTCTTC.

The rearrangement joins TRBV6-6 to TRBJ1-3; the D gene is possibly TRBD1 (6 bases). V lost 7 bases, J lost 4 bases, and 11 bases lay in between. The CDR3 spans 13 residues. Germline loops: CDR1 MNHNY, CDR2 SVGAGI (reference sequence). CDR3 residues: CASTQGFGNTIYF. The CDR3 nucleotides are TGTGCCAGCACACAGGGTTTCGGAAACACCATATATTTT.

The chain links TRBV2 to TRBJ2-7; D is possibly TRBD2 (5 bases). The V and J ends lost 6 bases and 8 bases respectively, with 8 bases between them. There are 10 residues in the CDR3. Germline loops: CDR1 SNHLY, CDR2 FYNNEI. CDR3 bases: TGTGCCAGCAGGGACTCCAAGCAGTACTTC. This translates into CASRDSKQYF.

The gene calls are TRBV24-1 and TRBJ1-2; possibly TRBD1 for D (5 bases). CDR3 length: 13 residues. CDR1 and CDR2 (germline): KGHDR, SFDVKD. Trimming left V 4 bases short and J 8 bases short, with 13 bases between. CDR3 loop: CATSDLTETGYTF. The CDR3 DNA sequence: TGTGCCACCAGTGACCTGACAGAGACCGGCTACACCTTC.

This clone was picked up a small number of times. The chain links TRBV15 to TRBJ1-2; D remains ambiguous. The CDR3 extends over 16 amino acids. Germline assignment: CDR1 LNHNV and CDR2 YYDKDF (reference sequence). Trimming left V 1 base short and J 0 bases short, with 12 bases between. CDR3 coding DNA: TGTGCCACCAGCAGAGGAGGAAAACAAACTAACTATGGCTACACCTTC. Translated, it gives CATSRGGKQTNYGYTF.

This clone was observed a single time. The genes are TRBV20-1 and TRBJ2-7; D call uncertain. CDR1 is DFQATT and CDR2 is SNEGSKA in the germline V gene (reference sequence). V was shortened by 3 bases and J by 0 bases, with 9 bases between the two germline ends. This CDR3 region has 13 residues. Written as DNA, the CDR3 is TGCAGTGCTAGTATAGTTCTCTCCTACGAGCAGTACTTC. It translates to CSASIVLSYEQYF.

This chain joins TRBV9 and TRBJ2-2; 8 bases map to TRBD2. The J segment lost 6 bases and the V segment lost 3 bases, leaving 10 bases of the junction unmatched. CDR3 length: 16 residues. Germline V gene lookup returns CDR1 SGDLS and CDR2 YYNGEE. CDR3 nucleotide sequence: TGTGCCAGCAGCGAACAACCGGGACTAGTGGCCGGGGAGCTGTTTTTT. It encodes CASSEQPGLVAGELFF.

The gene calls are TRBV6-6 and TRBJ1-4, with 9 bases matching TRBD1. Per germline, CDR1 MNHNY and CDR2 SVGAGI (reference sequence). The ends lost 5 bases at V and 2 bases at J; junction bases unmatched: 3. There are 15 residues in the CDR3. CDR3 sequence (DNA): TGTGCCAGCAGTACCGGGACAGGGACTAATGAAAAACTGTTTTTT. This sequence encodes CASSTGTGTNEKLFF.

The chain links TRBV18 to TRBJ1-4; 8 nucleotides agree with TRBD1. Germline CDR1 and CDR2: KGHSH and LQKENI. J lost 5 bases, V lost 6 bases, and 11 bases had no gene match. The CDR3 extends over 16 amino acids. CDR3 nucleotide sequence: TGTGCCAGCTCCCCTCAGGGGGCAGGGCAGAATGAAAAACTGTTTTTT. Translation: CASSPQGAGQNEKLFF.